The 30 T cell receptor beta chains reported below all come from one sample, sequenced in a study of blood T cell repertoires in COVID-19. Clones were sequenced by immunoSEQ multiplex PCR, and TCRdb holds only the in-frame ones, with some missing. Of approximately 230,000 clones in the sample, around 88% are singletons; the top ten hold 1.2% to 1.5%. What was sequenced was peripheral blood. These receptors came from a man older than 75 with acute or convalescent COVID-19.

The rearrangement links TRBV19 to TRBJ2-5, with 8 bases that match TRBD2. V lost 5 bases and J lost 2; bases outside the gene matches: 4. Germline V gene data show CDR1 as LNHDA and CDR2 as SQIVND (reference sequence). The CDR3 runs 14 residues. The CDR3 sequence is CASSLRGGQETQYF. The CDR3 nucleotides are TGTGCCAGTAGTCTCCGGGGGGGGCAAGAGACCCAGTACTTC.

This chain connects TRBV6-5 to TRBJ1-1; 11 bases match TRBD1. Germline V lookup: CDR1 MNHEY, CDR2 SVGAGI. V was clipped by 6 bases and J by 5 bases; unmatched bases: 5. The CDR3 length is 14 residues. The CDR3: CASRAGQGATEAFF. In DNA, the CDR3 is TGTGCCAGCAGAGCCGGACAGGGGGCAACTGAAGCTTTCTTT.

The chain is built from TRBV27 and TRBJ1-5; the D is unclear. The CDR3 contains 15 residues. Germline V CDR1 and CDR2: MNHEY, SMNVEV (reference sequence). Trimming removed 6 bases from V and 4 bases from J, with 16 bases in between. CDR3 nucleotide sequence: TGTGCCAGCAGCGTGCGGGCCCGAGGAAATCAGCCCCAGCATTTT. Translating it yields CASSVRARGNQPQHF.

As DNA, the CDR3 is TGTGCCAGCAGCCAGTGGGGGGAACACCAAGAGACCCAGTACTTC. Residues: CASSQWGEHQETQYF. The V and J genes are TRBV3-1 (or the pseudogene TRBV3-2) and TRBJ2-5, with a tentative D call TRBD2 (6 bases). This CDR3 region has 15 residues. V was trimmed by 3 bases and J by 0 bases, leaving 11 bases between them. Germline assignment: CDR1 LGHDT and CDR2 YNNKEL (reference sequence).

This chain joins TRBV7-3 and TRBJ2-6, with 8 bases fitting TRBD1. Germline V CDR1 and CDR2: SGHTA, FQGTGA. This CDR3 has 16 residues. Unmatched junction bases numbered 3, after V lost 3 bases and J lost 2 bases. CDR3 nucleotides: TGTGCCAGCAGCTTTACAGGGGGAGCTGGGGCCAACGTCCTGACTTTC. Its translation: CASSFTGGAGANVLTF.

The chain joins TRBV5-1 to TRBJ2-1; D is ambiguous. The CDR3 runs 15 residues. The germline V and J ends were trimmed by 5 bases and 8 bases, with 20 bases remaining between them. Per germline, CDR1 SGHRS and CDR2 YFSETQ. The CDR3 reads CASSPPRSTSHEQFF. The CDR3 DNA sequence: TGCGCCAGCAGTCCACCGCGGTCTACAAGTCATGAGCAGTTCTTC.

The gene calls are TRBV7-9 and TRBJ1-5; D gene unclear. Deletions cut 5 bases from V and 4 bases from J, with 15 bases between. CDR1 and CDR2 from the germline V gene are SEHNR and FQNEAQ (reference sequence). The CDR3 is 15 residues long. Here the CDR3 DNA reads TGTGCCAGCAGCCCCGCGGGGTTCAAAAATCAGCCCCAGCATTTT. Translated, it gives CASSPAGFKNQPQHF.

The gene calls are TRBV5-5 and TRBJ2-1; 9 bases agree with TRBD2. Per the germline V gene, CDR1 is SGHKS and CDR2 is YYEKEE (reference sequence). V trimming: 1 base; J trimming: 5 bases; junction bases outside the gene matches: 4. The CDR3 contains 15 residues. The CDR3 spells CASSLRTSVNNEQFF. The CDR3 DNA sequence: TGTGCCAGCAGCTTGAGGACTAGCGTAAACAATGAGCAGTTCTTC.

The chain joins TRBV11-2 to TRBJ2-7, with D possibly matching TRBD2 (5 bases). V lost 4 bases to trimming and J lost 0 bases, with 22 bases between them. Germline lookup yields CDR1 SGHAT and CDR2 FQNNGV. The CDR3 length is 18 residues. The CDR3 here is CASSSQFSSGSSSYEQYF. The CDR3 bases are TGTGCCAGCAGCTCTCAGTTTAGCTCGGGGTCTTCCTCCTACGAGCAGTACTTC.

The chain uses TRBV19 and TRBJ2-3; D is ambiguous. This CDR3 spans 15 amino acids. Trimming pared 10 bases from V and 4 bases from J, leaving 21 bases between. Germline CDR1 LNHDA, CDR2 SQIVND (reference sequence). The CDR3 loop is CAIPIRHLSADTQYF. CDR3 DNA sequence: TGTGCCATCCCAATTCGCCACTTGAGCGCAGATACGCAGTATTTT.

The chain recombines TRBV3-1 (or the pseudogene TRBV3-2) with TRBJ2-2, with D unresolved. The CDR3 runs to 14 residues. The V gene lost 1 base and the J gene lost 6 bases, with 9 bases spanning the gap. Per the germline V gene, CDR1 is LGHDT and CDR2 is YNNKEL (reference sequence). DNA of the CDR3: TGTGCCAGCAGCCAAGTCGAAGCCGCCGGGGAGCTGTTTTTT. Amino acids: CASSQVEAAGELFF.

The genes are TRBV7-9 and TRBJ2-3, with 7 nucleotides matching TRBD2. V shed 1 base, J shed 1 base, and the junction held 11 bases outside the gene matches. This CDR3 has 18 residues. Germline CDR1 reads SEHNR; CDR2 reads FQNEAQ (reference sequence). CDR3 sequence (DNA): TGTGCCAGCAGCTTAGGGCTAGCGGATATAGCTGGCACAGATACGCAGTATTTT. Translated: CASSLGLADIAGTDTQYF.

This clone occurred once. V usage is TRBV9 and J usage is TRBJ1-1; 9 bases map to TRBD1. The CDR3 spans 15 residues. After removal of 4 bases from V and 4 bases from J, the junction contained 8 bases not matched to a gene. Germline V gene lookup returns CDR1 SGDLS and CDR2 YYNGEE. Here the CDR3 reads CASSPIGQGLTEAFF. The CDR3 nucleotides read TGTGCCAGCAGCCCCATAGGACAGGGGCTCACTGAAGCTTTCTTT. Using reference TRBV9 and TRBJ1-1 for the parts outside the CDR3, the full variable domain is DSGVTQTPKHLITATGQRVTLRCSPRSGDLSVYWYQQSLDQGLQFLIQYYNGEERAKGNILERFSAQQFPDLHSELNLSSLELGDSALYFCASSPIGQGLTEAFFGQGTRLTVV.

This clone showed up just a few times. The CDR3: CASSSDRRNEQFF. The CDR3, as DNA: TGTGCCAGCAGCTCAGACAGGAGGAACGAGCAGTTCTTC. V and J are TRBV11-3 and TRBJ2-1, with TRBD1 as a possible D gene (6 bases). Germline CDR1 is SGHNT and CDR2 is YENEEA. Between the trimmed V and J ends, which lost 4 bases and 10 bases, there was a span of 14 bases. CDR3 length: 13 amino acids.

V is TRBV3-1 (or the pseudogene TRBV3-2) and J is TRBJ2-3; 8 bases agree with TRBD2. Germline trimming cut 2 bases from V and 4 bases from J; bases unmatched to any gene: 5. In germline, CDR1 is LGHDT, CDR2 YNNKEL (reference sequence). The CDR3 runs 15 residues. CDR3 nucleotide sequence: TGTGCCAGCAGCCAACTAGCGGGTCTCTCAGATACGCAGTATTTT. It specifies CASSQLAGLSDTQYF.

This clone was detected ten times or more. The chain links TRBV9 to TRBJ2-1, with D perhaps TRBD1 (6 bases). This CDR3 has 18 residues. Germline-derived CDR1 and CDR2 are SGDLS and YYNGEE. With 0 bases removed from V and 0 bases from J, the gap between germline ends came to 16 bases. DNA for the CDR3: TGTGCCAGCAGCGTAGGAGGGGGTCGGACTCCCTCCTACAATGAGCAGTTCTTC. Amino acids: CASSVGGGRTPSYNEQFF.

The chain carries TRBV29-1 and TRBJ2-7; D perhaps matches TRBD1 (6 bases). Per germline, CDR1 SQVTM and CDR2 ANQGSEA. Trimming pared 7 bases from V and 5 bases from J, leaving 18 bases between. The length of the CDR3 is 13 residues. CDR3 sequence: CSAEGRGLNEQYF. The CDR3 bases are TGCAGCGCGGAAGGCAGGGGTCTTAACGAGCAGTACTTC.

The rearrangement joins TRBV4-2 to TRBJ2-1; 9 nucleotides match TRBD2. This CDR3 contains 15 residues. Germline CDR1 reads LGHNA; CDR2 reads YNFKEQ. The ends lost 0 bases at V and 5 bases at J; junction bases unmatched: 2. The CDR3 sequence is CASSQDAGGHNEQFF. CDR3 nucleotides: TGTGCCAGCAGCCAAGACGCGGGAGGGCACAATGAGCAGTTCTTC.

This chain uses TRBV6-5 with TRBJ2-7; D may be TRBD1 (6 bases). Germline CDR1 reads MNHEY; CDR2 reads SVGAGI. V dropped 0 bases and J dropped 2 bases, with 14 bases sitting between them. The CDR3 extends over 16 amino acids. The CDR3 DNA sequence: TGTGCCAGCAGTTACTCAGGGGGAAAATCAGCCTACGAGCAGTACTTC. Protein product: CASSYSGGKSAYEQYF.

Details on this clone: This specimen includes other DNA sequences encoding the same CDR3. The CDR3 DNA reads as TGCGCCAGCAGCTTGGCGGGTGGATCCGGGGAGCTGTTTTTT. Translating it yields CASSLAGGSGELFF. The genes are TRBV5-1 and TRBJ2-2; D uncertain. Germline CDR1 is SGHRS and CDR2 is YFSETQ. V lost 0 bases and J 6 bases, leaving 9 bases between the germline ends. The CDR3 has 14 amino acids.

The gene calls are TRBV27 and TRBJ2-1; D unresolved. Trimming cost V 5 bases and J 7 bases, with 15 bases left between them. Per the germline V gene, CDR1 is MNHEY and CDR2 is SMNVEV (reference sequence). The CDR3 runs 14 residues. The CDR3 DNA sequence: TGTGCCAGCAGTCCGTGGGCGCGCCAAAATGAGCAGTTCTTC. This gives the protein CASSPWARQNEQFF.

V usage is TRBV7-3 and J usage is TRBJ2-3; 8 nucleotides agree with TRBD2. This CDR3 comprises 15 residues. Germline V gives CDR1 SGHTA, CDR2 FQGTGA. After removal of 2 bases from V and 4 bases from J, the junction contained 5 bases not matched to a gene. DNA for the CDR3: TGTGCCAGCAGCTTAGGCGCGGGAGGTGCAGATACGCAGTATTTT. It is translated as CASSLGAGGADTQYF.

This chain links TRBV9 with TRBJ2-1, with TRBD2 identical over 7 bases. Germline V gene data show CDR1 as SGDLS and CDR2 as YYNGEE. This CDR3 spans 13 amino acids. The ends lost 4 bases at V and 9 bases at J; junction bases unmatched: 7. The CDR3 loop is CASSSGGFGEQFF. The CDR3 DNA reads TGTGCCAGCAGCTCGGGAGGATTTGGTGAGCAGTTCTTC.

This chain connects TRBV11-2 to TRBJ1-4, with 7 bases identical to TRBD1. The V and J ends lost 5 bases and 3 bases, in that order; junction bases with no gene match: 12. Per germline, CDR1 SGHAT and CDR2 FQNNGV. CDR3 length equals 17 residues. CDR3 protein: CASSHRGLTRPNEKLFF. The CDR3 DNA sequence: TGTGCCAGCAGCCACAGGGGCCTAACACGTCCTAATGAAAAACTGTTTTTT.

The gene calls are TRBV7-9 and TRBJ1-3; D not certain. V lost 0 bases and J 0 bases, leaving 6 bases between the germline ends. Germline assignment: CDR1 SEHNR and CDR2 FQNEAQ (reference sequence). The CDR3 consists of 15 residues. CDR3 bases: TGTGCCAGCAGCTTAGCGGAGATCTCTGGAAACACCATATATTTT. It codes for CASSLAEISGNTIYF. Filled out from reference TRBV7-9 and TRBJ1-3, the complete variable domain reads DTGVSQNPRHKITKRGQNVTFRCDPISEHNRLYWYRQTLGQGPEFLTYFQNEAQLEKSRLLSDRFSAERPKGSFSTLEIQRTEQGDSAMYLCASSLAEISGNTIYFGEGSWLTVV.

The rearrangement joins TRBV7-3 to TRBJ2-2; no reliable D call. CDR1 and CDR2 (germline): SGHTA, FQGTGA. Trimming cost V 2 bases and J 2 bases, with 9 bases left between them. CDR3 length: 15 residues. CDR3 loop: CASSLSPSNTGELFF. The CDR3 region has the DNA TGTGCCAGCAGCTTATCCCCTTCTAACACCGGGGAGCTGTTTTTT.

The rearrangement links TRBV24-1 to TRBJ1-6, with a tentative D call TRBD1 (6 bases). CDR3 length: 17 residues. V lost 7 bases to trimming and J lost 5 bases, with 20 bases between them. Germline CDR1 and CDR2: KGHDR and SFDVKD. DNA of the CDR3: TGTGCCACCAGCTCAACCAAACAGGGATTGGATAATTCACCCCTCCACTTT. It codes for CATSSTKQGLDNSPLHF.

The rearrangement uses TRBV11-2 and TRBJ2-7; tentative D call: TRBD1 (6 bases). The V end was cut by 5 bases, the J end by 3 bases, with 14 bases between. Germline loops: CDR1 SGHAT, CDR2 FQNNGV. CDR3 size: 14 residues. CDR3 sequence (DNA): TGTGCCAGCAGCCGAACCGGGACAATCTACGAGCAGTACTTC. Its protein product is CASSRTGTIYEQYF.

This clone was counted a few times. The chain carries TRBV4-1 and TRBJ2-3; D may be TRBD2 (5 bases). In germline, CDR1 is MGHRA, CDR2 YSYEKL. There are 16 residues in the CDR3. The germline V and J ends were trimmed by 1 base and 3 bases, with 14 bases remaining between them. CDR3 residues: CASSQAFSSTTDTQYF. The CDR3 nucleotides are TGCGCCAGCAGCCAAGCTTTTTCTAGCACGACAGATACGCAGTATTTT.

The CDR3 spells CASSPPSVWNTEAFF. CDR3 in DNA: TGTGCCAGCTCACCACCGTCGGTGTGGAACACTGAAGCTTTCTTT. This rearrangement joins TRBV18 to TRBJ1-1, with no clear D. The V and J ends lost 0 bases and 1 base respectively, with 9 bases between them. The CDR3 runs to 15 residues. CDR1 KGHSH and CDR2 LQKENI come from the germline V gene.